The TCR beta chain under discussion was sequenced for a study of shared clonotypes between healthy human individuals. To note about this clone: Its antigen is undetermined.

Germline assignment: CDR1 DFQATT and CDR2 SNEGSKA (reference sequence). The CDR3 is 11 amino acids. V was trimmed by 2 bases and J by 8 bases, leaving 9 bases between them. The authors split each subset's genomic DNA evenly across several immunoSEQ plates. Clones were sequenced by immunoSEQ multiplex PCR, and TCRdb holds only the in-frame ones, with some missing. The data hold around 2,000,000 clones, with roughly 95% observed a single time. Selected positively for CCR7 and CD45RO-negative, naive CD8 cells excluded terminally differentiated effector memory CD45RA+ cells. Every one of the donors was a Caucasian adult that lived in Nashville, Tennessee. Study-wide results and caveats: The naive CD4 repertoires of several donors were compared, and around 4.9% of clonotypes were shared. Sampling was confined to blood; repertoires within tissues likely differ.

The specimen was naive CD8+ T cells sorted from blood. This clonotype was sampled from a young man in good health. The rearrangement links TRBV20-1 to TRBJ1-2; D ambiguous. CDR3 DNA sequence: TGCAGTGCTAGACACGATGTGGGCTACACCTTC. It translates to CSARHDVGYTF.